This TCR beta chain is from a study of cytomegalovirus exposure and HLA in healthy donors. Study conclusions and caveats: Some V segments, including TRBV6-2 and TRBV6-3, were excluded as indistinguishable. The authors confirmed in vitro that a few CMV-associated chains were specific for CMV antigens.

There were likely unrecorded immune exposures, though donors were nominally healthy when sampled. V shed 3 bases, J shed 2 bases, and the junction held 3 bases outside the gene matches. The CDR3 length is 15 residues. Per germline, CDR1 WNHNN and CDR2 SYGVQD (reference sequence). Primers included in the PCR were 60 Vbeta and 13 Jbeta primers. This table comes from immunoSEQ multiplex PCR, and its TCRdb copy is limited to in-frame clones, with some not included. The sample holds approximately 150,000 clones; about four fifths are singletons and the top ten take under 6%. This clone was counted a single time. Its antigen is not identified.

The origin of this receptor is a man aged 30 to 45 in good health and CMV-seronegative. The chain has TRBV10-1 and TRBJ2-3; 9 nucleotides line up with TRBD2. Material for sequencing was PBMCs. CDR3 protein: CASSEAGGPTDTQYF. CDR3 in DNA: TGCGCCAGCAGTGAAGCGGGAGGTCCCACAGATACGCAGTATTTT.